One T cell receptor beta chain is described in this entry. Its antigen is as yet unknown. The sample comes from a study of CD8 T cells in ankylosing spondylitis. TCRdb re-analysed the 5' RACE reads in MiXCR, keeping a single row per CDR3 protein. The sample holds a few hundred thousand distinct CDR3 sequences; 15% to 20% are singletons and the top ten take around 30%. V lost 6 bases to trimming and J lost 3 bases; unmatched junction nucleotides: 11. Germline V lookup: CDR1 MNHEY, CDR2 SMNVEV (reference sequence). This CDR3 has 15 amino acids. Notes on the study in general: Reportedly, disease-linked clones are significantly enriched in ankylosing spondylitis patients' matched synovial fluid.

This clonotype was sampled from a male donor with ankylosing spondylitis or in good health (not recorded which). The rearrangement joins TRBV27 to TRBJ2-7; TRBD2 aligns across 7 bases. The sequenced sample was blood, either unsorted or a sorted T cell fraction (not recorded which). The CDR3 is CASSPAGAVGYEQYF. CDR3 DNA sequence: TGTGCCAGCAGCCCGGCGGGAGCAGTGGGCTACGAGCAGTACTTC.